This T cell receptor beta chain was recorded in a study of cytomegalovirus exposure and HLA in healthy donors. General study results and limits: TRBV6-2, TRBV6-3 and other indistinguishable V segments were excluded. An ancestry cluster, one associated with Asian ancestry, reportedly showed fewer N-insertions than the approximately 700-donor mean in a later analysis.

This clone was found once. The antigen is undetermined. Researchers ran the PCR with 60 Vbeta and 13 Jbeta primers. Sequencing was performed with immunoSEQ multiplex PCR; in TCRdb, only in-frame clones are kept and a portion is missing. The sample consists of 80,000 to 100,000 clones, around 86% of them appearing once. Germline trimming cut 4 bases from V and 3 bases from J; bases unmatched to any gene: 3. This CDR3 spans 13 amino acids. The germline gives CDR1 MNHNS, CDR2 SASEGT. The sequence came from a female donor in good health and CMV-seropositive. The J gene is TRBJ2-7, the V gene TRBV6-1; TRBD1 agrees at 7 bases. Sequencing was done on a sample of PBMCs. As DNA, the CDR3 is TGTGCCAGCAGTGCTAGGGGGCTCTACGAGCAGTACTTC. Translation: CASSARGLYEQYF.